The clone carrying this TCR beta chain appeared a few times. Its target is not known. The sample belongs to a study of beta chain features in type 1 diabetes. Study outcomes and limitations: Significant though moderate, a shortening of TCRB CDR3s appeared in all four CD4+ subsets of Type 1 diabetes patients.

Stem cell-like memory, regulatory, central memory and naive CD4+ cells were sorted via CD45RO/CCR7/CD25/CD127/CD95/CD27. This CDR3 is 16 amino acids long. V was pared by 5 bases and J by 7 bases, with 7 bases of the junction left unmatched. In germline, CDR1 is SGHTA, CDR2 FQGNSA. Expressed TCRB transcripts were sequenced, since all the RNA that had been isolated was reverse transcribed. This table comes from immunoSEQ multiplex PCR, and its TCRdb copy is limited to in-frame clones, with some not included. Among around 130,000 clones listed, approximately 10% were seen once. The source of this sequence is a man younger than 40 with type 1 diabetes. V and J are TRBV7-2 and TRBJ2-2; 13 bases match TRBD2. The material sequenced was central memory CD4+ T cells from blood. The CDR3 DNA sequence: TGTGCCAGCAGCCCAACTAGCGGGGGGGCCGTCGGGGAGCTGTTTTTT. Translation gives CASSPTSGGAVGELFF.